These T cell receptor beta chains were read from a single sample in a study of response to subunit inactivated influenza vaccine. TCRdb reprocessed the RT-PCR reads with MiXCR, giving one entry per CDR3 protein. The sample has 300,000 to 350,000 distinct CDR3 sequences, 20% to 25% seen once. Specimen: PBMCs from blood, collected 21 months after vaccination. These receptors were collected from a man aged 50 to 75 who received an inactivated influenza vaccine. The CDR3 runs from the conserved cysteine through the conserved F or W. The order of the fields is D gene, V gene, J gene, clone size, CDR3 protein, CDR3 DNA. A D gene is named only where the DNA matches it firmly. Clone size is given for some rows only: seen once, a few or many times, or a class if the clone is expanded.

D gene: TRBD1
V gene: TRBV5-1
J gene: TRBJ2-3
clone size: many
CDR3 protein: CASSLGTGGFTDTQYF
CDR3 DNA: TGCGCCAGCAGCTTGGGGACAGGTGGCTTCACAGATACGCAGTATTTT

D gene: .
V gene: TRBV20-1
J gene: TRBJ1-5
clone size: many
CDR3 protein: CSASFPYSNQPQHF
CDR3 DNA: TGCAGTGCTAGCTTCCCTTATAGCAATCAGCCCCAGCATTTT

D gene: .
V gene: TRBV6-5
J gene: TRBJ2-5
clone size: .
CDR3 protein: CASSSRPLETQYF
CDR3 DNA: TGTGCCAGCAGTTCGAGGCCGTTAGAGACCCAGTACTTC

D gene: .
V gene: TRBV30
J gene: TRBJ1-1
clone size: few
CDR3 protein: CAWRASGYTEAFF
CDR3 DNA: TGTGCCTGGAGGGCTAGCGGGTACACTGAAGCTTTCTTT

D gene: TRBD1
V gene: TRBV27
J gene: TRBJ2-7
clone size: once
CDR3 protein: CASRATGVSHEQYF
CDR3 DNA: TGTGCCAGCAGAGCGACAGGGGTAAGCCACGAGCAGTACTTC

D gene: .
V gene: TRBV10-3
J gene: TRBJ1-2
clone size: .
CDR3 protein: CAISESLFPGPGQSYTF
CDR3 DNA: TGTGCCATCAGTGAGTCTTTGTTCCCCGGACCCGGACAAAGCTACACCTTC

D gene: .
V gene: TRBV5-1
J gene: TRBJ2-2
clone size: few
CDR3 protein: CASTLTGNTGELFF
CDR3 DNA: TGCGCCAGCACATTGACAGGAAACACCGGGGAGCTGTTTTTT

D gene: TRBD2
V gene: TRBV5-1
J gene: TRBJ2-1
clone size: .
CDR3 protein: CASSLASSGRSSYNEQFF
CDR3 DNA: TGCGCCAGCAGCTTGGCGTCTAGCGGGAGATCCTCCTACAATGAGCAGTTCTTC

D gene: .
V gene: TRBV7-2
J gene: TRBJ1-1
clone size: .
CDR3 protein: CASSLGRGAEAFF
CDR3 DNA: TGTGCCAGCAGCTTAGGACGGGGCGCTGAAGCTTTCTTT

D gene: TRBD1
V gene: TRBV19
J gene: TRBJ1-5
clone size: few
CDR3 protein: CASSPQTGGRQPQHF
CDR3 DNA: TGTGCCAGTAGCCCACAAACAGGGGGACGCCAGCCCCAGCATTTT

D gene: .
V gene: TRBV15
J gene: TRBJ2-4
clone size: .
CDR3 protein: CATSRKNQDLAKNIQYF
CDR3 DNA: TGTGCCACCAGCAGGAAAAATCAGGACCTAGCCAAAAACATTCAGTACTTC

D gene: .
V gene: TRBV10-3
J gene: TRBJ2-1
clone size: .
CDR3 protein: CAISESSWIF
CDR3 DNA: TGTGCCATCAGTGAGTCGTCTTGGATCTTC

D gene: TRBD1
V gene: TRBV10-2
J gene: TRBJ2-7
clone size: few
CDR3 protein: CASSEGTAVYEQYF
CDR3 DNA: TGCGCCAGCAGTGAAGGGACAGCCGTTTACGAGCAGTACTTC

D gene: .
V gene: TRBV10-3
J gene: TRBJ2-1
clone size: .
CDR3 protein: CAIRAVDNEQFF
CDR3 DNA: TGTGCCATCAGGGCTGTAGACAATGAGCAGTTCTTC

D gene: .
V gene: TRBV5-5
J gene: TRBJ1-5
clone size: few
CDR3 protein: CASSGAYPSNQPQHF
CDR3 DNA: TGTGCCAGCAGCGGTGCGTATCCGAGCAATCAGCCCCAGCATTTT

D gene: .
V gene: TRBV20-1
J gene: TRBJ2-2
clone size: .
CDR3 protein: CSAGDHRVLTGELFF
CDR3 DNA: TGCAGTGCAGGGGACCACAGGGTCCTTACCGGGGAGCTGTTTTTT

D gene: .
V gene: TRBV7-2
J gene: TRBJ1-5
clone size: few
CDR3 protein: CASSWPGREPNQPQHF
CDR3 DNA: TGTGCCAGCAGCTGGCCGGGCAGGGAGCCCAATCAGCCCCAGCATTTT

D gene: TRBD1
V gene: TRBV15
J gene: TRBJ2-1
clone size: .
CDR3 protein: CATSPGQANEQFF
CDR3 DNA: TGTGCCACCAGCCCCGGACAGGCAAATGAGCAGTTCTTC

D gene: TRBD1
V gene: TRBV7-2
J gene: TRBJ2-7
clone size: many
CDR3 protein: CASSPGQGAYEQYF
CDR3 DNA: TGTGCCAGCAGCCCCGGACAGGGTGCCTACGAGCAGTACTTC

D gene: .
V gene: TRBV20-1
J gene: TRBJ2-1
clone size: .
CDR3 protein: CSALADFNEQFF
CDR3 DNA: TGCAGTGCTTTAGCGGACTTTAATGAGCAGTTCTTC

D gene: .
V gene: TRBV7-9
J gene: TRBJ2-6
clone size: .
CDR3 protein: CASRTPGSGANVLTF
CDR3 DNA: TGTGCCAGCAGAACCCCCGGGTCTGGGGCCAACGTCCTGACTTTC

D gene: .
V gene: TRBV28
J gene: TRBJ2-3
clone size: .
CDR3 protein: CASSLGHGWGADTQYF
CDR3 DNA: TGTGCCAGCAGTTTGGGGCACGGATGGGGCGCAGATACGCAGTATTTT

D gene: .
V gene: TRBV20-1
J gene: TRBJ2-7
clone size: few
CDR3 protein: CSASGRGYEQYF
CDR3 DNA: TGCAGTGCTAGCGGGAGAGGTTACGAGCAGTACTTC

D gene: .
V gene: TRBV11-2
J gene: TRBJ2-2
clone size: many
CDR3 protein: CASSLRGGELFF
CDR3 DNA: TGTGCCAGCAGCTTAAGGGGTGGGGAGCTGTTTTTT

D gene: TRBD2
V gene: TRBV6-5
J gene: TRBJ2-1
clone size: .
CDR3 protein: CASSYSIYRGGTDEQFF
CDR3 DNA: TGTGCCAGCAGTTACTCGATTTACCGGGGGGGAACCGATGAGCAGTTCTTC

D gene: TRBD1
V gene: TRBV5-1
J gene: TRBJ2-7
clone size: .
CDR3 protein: CASRPTPGQGYEQYF
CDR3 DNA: TGCGCCAGCAGGCCGACGCCTGGACAGGGGTACGAGCAGTACTTC

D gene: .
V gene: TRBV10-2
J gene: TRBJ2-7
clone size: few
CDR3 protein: CASSGGPYEQYF
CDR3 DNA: TGCGCCAGCAGCGGGGGGCCCTACGAGCAGTACTTC

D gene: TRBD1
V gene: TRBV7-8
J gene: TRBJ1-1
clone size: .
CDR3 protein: CASSSQGQGVGEAFF
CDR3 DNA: TGTGCCAGCAGCTCCCAGGGACAGGGGGTGGGTGAAGCTTTCTTT

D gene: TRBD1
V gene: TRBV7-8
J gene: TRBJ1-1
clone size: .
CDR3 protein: CASSLHRDREAFF
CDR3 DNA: TGTGCCAGCAGCTTACACCGGGACAGAGAAGCTTTCTTT

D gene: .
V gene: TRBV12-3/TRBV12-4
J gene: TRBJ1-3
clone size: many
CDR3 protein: CASSRQNIGNTIYF
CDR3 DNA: TGTGCCAGCAGTCGACAGAATATAGGAAACACCATATATTTT

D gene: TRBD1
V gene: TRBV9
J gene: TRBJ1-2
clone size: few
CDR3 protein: CASSGTGGVYGYTF
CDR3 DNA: TGTGCCAGCAGCGGAACAGGGGGCGTCTATGGCTACACCTTC

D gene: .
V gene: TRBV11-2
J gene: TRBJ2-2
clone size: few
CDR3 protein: CASSLGTTNTGELFF
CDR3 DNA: TGTGCCAGCAGCTTAGGGACAACGAACACCGGGGAGCTGTTTTTT

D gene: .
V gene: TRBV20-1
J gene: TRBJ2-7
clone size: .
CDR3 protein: CSASPGGTYEQYF
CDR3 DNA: TGCAGTGCTTCCCCCGGGGGTACCTACGAGCAGTACTTC

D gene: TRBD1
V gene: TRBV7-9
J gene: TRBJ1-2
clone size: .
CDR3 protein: CASSPDRRPANYGYTF
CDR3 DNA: TGTGCCAGCAGCCCGGACAGGCGCCCAGCTAACTATGGCTACACCTTC

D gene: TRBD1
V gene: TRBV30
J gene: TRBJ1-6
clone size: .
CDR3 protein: CAWVRTGMFSPLHF
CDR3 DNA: TGTGCCTGGGTTAGGACAGGGATGTTTTCACCCCTCCACTTT

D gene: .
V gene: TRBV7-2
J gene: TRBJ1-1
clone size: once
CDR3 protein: CASSLVGHGREAFF
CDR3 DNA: TGTGCCAGCAGCTTGGTGGGGCACGGCCGTGAAGCTTTCTTT

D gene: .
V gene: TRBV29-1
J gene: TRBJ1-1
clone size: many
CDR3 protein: CSVGRGEAFF
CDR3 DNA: TGCAGCGTTGGGCGAGGGGAAGCTTTCTTT

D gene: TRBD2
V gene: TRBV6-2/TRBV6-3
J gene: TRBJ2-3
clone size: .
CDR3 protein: CASRLAGRWGTQYF
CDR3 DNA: TGTGCCAGCAGACTAGCGGGCCGCTGGGGCACGCAGTATTTT

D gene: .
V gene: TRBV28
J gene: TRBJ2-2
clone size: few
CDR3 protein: CASSSTGTHNTGELFF
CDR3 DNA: TGTGCCAGCAGTTCCACCGGGACTCATAACACCGGGGAGCTGTTTTTT

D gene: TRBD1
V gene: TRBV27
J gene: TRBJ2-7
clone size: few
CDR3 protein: CASSLKQGASSYEQYF
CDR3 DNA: TGTGCCAGCAGTTTAAAACAGGGGGCAAGCTCCTACGAGCAGTACTTC

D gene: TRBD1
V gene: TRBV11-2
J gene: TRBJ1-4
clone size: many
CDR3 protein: CASSFGTGREKLFF
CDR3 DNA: TGTGCCAGCAGCTTCGGGACAGGGAGGGAAAAACTGTTTTTT

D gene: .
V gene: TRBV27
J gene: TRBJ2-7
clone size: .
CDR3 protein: CASRDTSSYEQYF
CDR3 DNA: TGTGCCAGCCGGGACACCAGCTCCTACGAGCAGTACTTC

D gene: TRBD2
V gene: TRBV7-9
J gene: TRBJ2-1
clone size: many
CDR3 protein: CASSGVGLAGYYLNNEQFF
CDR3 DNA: TGTGCCAGCAGCGGAGTGGGACTAGCGGGATACTATCTCAACAATGAGCAGTTCTTC

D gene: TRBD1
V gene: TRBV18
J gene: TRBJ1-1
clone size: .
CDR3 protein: CASSPTGVGGNTEAFF
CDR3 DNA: TGTGCCAGCTCACCAACAGGGGTCGGTGGGAACACTGAAGCTTTCTTT

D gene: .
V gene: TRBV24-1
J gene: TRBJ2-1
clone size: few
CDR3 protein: CATSDLGSASSSYNEQFF
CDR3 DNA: TGTGCCACCAGTGATTTGGGGTCGGCCTCAAGCTCCTACAATGAGCAGTTCTTC

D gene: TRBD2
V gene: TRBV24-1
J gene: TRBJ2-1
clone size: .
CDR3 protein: CATSDWTSGAYNEQFF
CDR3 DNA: TGTGCCACCAGTGATTGGACTAGCGGGGCCTACAATGAGCAGTTCTTC

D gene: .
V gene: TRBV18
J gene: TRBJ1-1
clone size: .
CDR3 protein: CASSPAGTQNTEAFF
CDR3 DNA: TGTGCCAGCTCACCCGCCGGGACACAGAACACTGAAGCTTTCTTT

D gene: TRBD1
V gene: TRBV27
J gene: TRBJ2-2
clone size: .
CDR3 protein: CASSLSTTGLAGELFF
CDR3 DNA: TGTGCCAGCAGTTTATCTACGACAGGGTTGGCCGGGGAGCTGTTTTTT

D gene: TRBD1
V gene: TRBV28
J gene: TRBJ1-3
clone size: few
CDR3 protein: CASSSRDRAGNTIYF
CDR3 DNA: TGTGCCAGCAGTTCCCGGGACAGGGCTGGAAACACCATATATTTT

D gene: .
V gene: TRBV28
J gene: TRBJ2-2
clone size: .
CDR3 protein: CASTAGGNTGELFF
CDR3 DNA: TGTGCCAGCACCGCCGGGGGGAACACCGGGGAGCTGTTTTTT

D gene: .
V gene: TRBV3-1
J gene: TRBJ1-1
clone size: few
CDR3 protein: CASSQERVRGTEAFF
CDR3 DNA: TGTGCCAGCAGCCAAGAACGTGTGCGTGGGACTGAAGCTTTCTTT

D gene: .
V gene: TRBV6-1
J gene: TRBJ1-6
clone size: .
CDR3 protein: CASSRGRRIPRSPLHF
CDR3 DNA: TGTGCCAGCAGTAGAGGACGCAGGATCCCCCGGTCACCCCTCCACTTT

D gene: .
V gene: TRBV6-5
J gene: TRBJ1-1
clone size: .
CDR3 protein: CASSYPTDRLRTEAFF
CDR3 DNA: TGTGCCAGCAGTTACCCGACTGACAGGCTCAGGACTGAAGCTTTCTTT

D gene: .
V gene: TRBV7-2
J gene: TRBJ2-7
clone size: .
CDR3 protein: CASSLDAGGPQYF
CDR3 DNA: TGTGCCAGCAGCTTAGATGCCGGGGGGCCTCAGTACTTC

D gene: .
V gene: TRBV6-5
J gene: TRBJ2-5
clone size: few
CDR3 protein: CASSYGVTGRETQYF
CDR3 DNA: TGTGCCAGCAGTTACGGGGTTACGGGGCGGGAGACCCAGTACTTC

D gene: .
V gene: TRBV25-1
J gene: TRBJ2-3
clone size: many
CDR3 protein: CASSPGEWADTQYF
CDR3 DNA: TGTGCCAGCAGTCCAGGGGAATGGGCAGATACGCAGTATTTT

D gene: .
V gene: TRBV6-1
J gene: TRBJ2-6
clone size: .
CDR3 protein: CASSEAGANVLTF
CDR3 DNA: TGTGCCAGCAGTGAAGCTGGGGCCAACGTCCTGACTTTC